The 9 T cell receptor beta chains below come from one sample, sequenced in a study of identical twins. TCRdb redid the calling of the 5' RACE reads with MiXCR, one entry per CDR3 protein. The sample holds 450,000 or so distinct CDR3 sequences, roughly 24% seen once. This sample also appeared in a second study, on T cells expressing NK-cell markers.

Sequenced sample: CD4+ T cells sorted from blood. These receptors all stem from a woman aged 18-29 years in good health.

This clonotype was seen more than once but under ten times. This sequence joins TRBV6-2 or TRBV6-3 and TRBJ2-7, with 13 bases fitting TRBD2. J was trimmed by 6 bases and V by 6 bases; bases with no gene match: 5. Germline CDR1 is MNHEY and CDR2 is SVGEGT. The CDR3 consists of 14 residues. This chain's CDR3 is CASRGLAGSIEQYF. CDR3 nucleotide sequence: TGTGCCAGCAGGGGACTAGCGGGAAGTATCGAGCAGTACTTC.

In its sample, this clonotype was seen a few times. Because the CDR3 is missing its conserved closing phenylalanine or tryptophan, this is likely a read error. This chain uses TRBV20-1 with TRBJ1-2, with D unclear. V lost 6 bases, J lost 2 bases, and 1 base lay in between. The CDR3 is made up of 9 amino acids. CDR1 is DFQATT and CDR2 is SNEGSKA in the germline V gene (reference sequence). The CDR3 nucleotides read TGCAGTGCGAACTATGGCTACACCCTC. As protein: CSANYGYTL.

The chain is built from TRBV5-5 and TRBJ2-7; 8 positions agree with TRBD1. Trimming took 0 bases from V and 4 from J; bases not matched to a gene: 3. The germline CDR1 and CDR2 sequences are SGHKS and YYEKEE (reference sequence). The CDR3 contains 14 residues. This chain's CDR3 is CASSLVQGAYEQYF. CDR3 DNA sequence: TGTGCCAGCAGCTTGGTCCAGGGGGCATACGAGCAGTACTTC.

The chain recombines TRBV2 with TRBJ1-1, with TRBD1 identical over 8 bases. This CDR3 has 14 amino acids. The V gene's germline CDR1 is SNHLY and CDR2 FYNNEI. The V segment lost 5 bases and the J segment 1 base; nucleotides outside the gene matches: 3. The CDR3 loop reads CASSRQGRNTEAFF. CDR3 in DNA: TGTGCCAGCAGTAGACAGGGGAGGAACACTGAAGCTTTCTTT.

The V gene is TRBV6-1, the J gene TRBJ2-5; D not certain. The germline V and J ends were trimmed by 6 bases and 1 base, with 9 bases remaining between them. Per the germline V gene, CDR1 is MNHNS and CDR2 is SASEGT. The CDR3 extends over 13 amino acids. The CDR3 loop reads CASRSRAQETQYF. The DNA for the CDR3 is TGTGCCAGCAGATCACGGGCCCAAGAGACCCAGTACTTC.

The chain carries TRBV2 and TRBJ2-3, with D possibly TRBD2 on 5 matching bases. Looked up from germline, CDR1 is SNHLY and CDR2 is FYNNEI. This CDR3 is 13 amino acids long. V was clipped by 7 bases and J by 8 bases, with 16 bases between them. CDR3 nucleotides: TGTGCCAGCATCCGAGAGACTACGGGTACGCAGTATTTT. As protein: CASIRETTGTQYF.

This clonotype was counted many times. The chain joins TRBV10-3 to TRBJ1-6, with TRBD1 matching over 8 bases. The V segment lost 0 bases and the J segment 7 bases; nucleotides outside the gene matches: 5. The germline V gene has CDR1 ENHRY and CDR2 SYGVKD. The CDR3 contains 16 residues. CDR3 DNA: TGTGCCATCAGTGAGTCGGGGACAGGACGAAATTCACCCCTCCACTTT. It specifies CAISESGTGRNSPLHF.

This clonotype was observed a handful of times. The CDR3 sequence is CASSPLGGDRGTDTQYF. In DNA form, the CDR3 reads TGTGCCAGCAGCCCACTGGGGGGGGATAGGGGCACAGATACGCAGTATTTT. This chain joins TRBV7-2 and TRBJ2-3; 7 positions match TRBD2. The J segment lost 1 base and the V segment lost 5 bases, leaving 12 bases of the junction unmatched. This CDR3 has 17 amino acids. The germline gives CDR1 SGHTA, CDR2 FQGNSA.

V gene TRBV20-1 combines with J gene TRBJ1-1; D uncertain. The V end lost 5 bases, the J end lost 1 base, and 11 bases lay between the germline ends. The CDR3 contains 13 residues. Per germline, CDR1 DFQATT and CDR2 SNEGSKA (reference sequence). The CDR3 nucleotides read TGCAGTGCTGCCTTCAGACAGAACACTGAAGCTTTCTTT. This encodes CSAAFRQNTEAFF.